The 12 T cell receptor beta chains given below trace back to one sample, sequenced in a study of cytomegalovirus exposure and HLA in healthy donors. PCR used 60 Vbeta primers and 13 Jbeta primers. TCRdb's copy holds only in-frame clones and misses some; the assay was immunoSEQ multiplex PCR. The sample gives fewer than 250,000 clones, more than 75% of which show up once; about 6.4% is in the top ten. Source material: PBMCs. The source of these receptors is a man aged 40-55 years in good health and CMV-seropositive.

The J gene is TRBJ1-4, the V gene TRBV6-1; D gene ambiguous. V was cut by 7 bases and J by 0 bases, with 12 bases left in between. This CDR3 has 15 amino acids. The germline V gene has CDR1 MNHNS and CDR2 SASEGT. The CDR3, as DNA: TGTGCCAGCAAGTGGGCAGACGCAACTAATGAAAAACTGTTTTTT. It translates to CASKWADATNEKLFF.

The chain links TRBV29-1 to TRBJ2-1; 8 bases line up with TRBD2. Germline V gives CDR1 SQVTM, CDR2 ANQGSEA. This CDR3 has 16 residues. V gave up 1 base and J gave up 9 bases; unmatched junction bases: 14. This CDR3 reads CSVEGPQAGDYGEQFF. For the CDR3, the DNA is TGCAGCGTTGAAGGGCCCCAAGCGGGAGACTACGGTGAGCAGTTCTTC.

The CDR3 DNA sequence: TGCAGCTCACGGATGGCAGGGTGGAACACTGAAGCTTTCTTT. This translates into CSSRMAGWNTEAFF. The rearrangement joins TRBV29-1 to TRBJ1-1, with D perhaps TRBD1 (5 bases). Germline lookup yields CDR1 SQVTM and CDR2 ANQGSEA. The CDR3 covers 14 residues. V shed 8 bases and J shed 1 base, with 17 bases lying between them.

This chain links TRBV5-4 with TRBJ2-7; 10 bases match TRBD2. Unmatched junction bases numbered 7, after V lost 0 bases and J lost 1 base. Germline V gene sequence: CDR1 SGHNT, CDR2 YYREEE (reference sequence). This CDR3 spans 17 amino acids. The CDR3 bases are TGTGCCAGCAGCTTGGAACTACTAGCGGGAATTTCCTACGAGCAGTACTTC. Protein: CASSLELLAGISYEQYF.

This clone has a single count. V is TRBV4-1 and J is TRBJ2-7; 8 positions match TRBD1. V shed 1 base, J shed 4 bases, and the junction held 6 bases outside the gene matches. Germline V gene lookup returns CDR1 MGHRA and CDR2 YSYEKL. The CDR3 is 15 residues long. CDR3 DNA: TGCGCCAGCAGCCAAGTGCAGGGACAGGATTACGAGCAGTACTTC. This gives the protein CASSQVQGQDYEQYF.

This clone was counted between two and nine times. The rearrangement joins TRBV14 to TRBJ2-7; 8 nucleotides align to TRBD1. Trimming cost V 3 bases and J 5 bases; bases outside gene matches: 6. The germline gives CDR1 SGHDN, CDR2 FVKESK. The CDR3 spans 14 residues. The CDR3 sequence is CASSHSDRANEQYV. The CDR3 nucleotides are TGTGCCAGCAGCCATTCGGACAGGGCCAACGAGCAGTACGTC.

J is TRBJ2-5 and V is TRBV27; tentatively, D is TRBD1 (5 bases). Trimming removed 0 bases at V and 0 bases at J, with 8 bases between. CDR1 and CDR2 from the germline V gene are MNHEY and SMNVEV (reference sequence). The CDR3 is made up of 15 amino acids. CDR3 sequence (DNA): TGTGCCAGCAGTTTATCGATGGGGCACCAAGAGACCCAGTACTTC. Translated, it gives CASSLSMGHQETQYF.

The J gene is TRBJ2-7, the V gene TRBV5-6; D call uncertain. CDR1 is SGHDT and CDR2 is YYEEEE in the germline V gene. The CDR3 loop spans 13 amino acids. Trimming stripped 1 base from V and 7 bases from J, with 12 bases between. CDR3 residues: CASSLSLAGEQYV. As DNA, the CDR3 is TGTGCCAGCAGCTTGAGTCTTGCCGGGGAGCAGTACGTC.

This clone was recorded only once. The chain joins TRBV9 to TRBJ2-1; 7 nucleotides line up with TRBD2. The CDR3 has 15 amino acids. Losses at the gene ends were 4 bases for V and 2 bases for J; bases not matched to a gene: 6. CDR1 and CDR2 (germline): SGDLS, YYNGEE. The CDR3 is CASSTSGNTYNEQFF. The CDR3 coding sequence is TGTGCCAGCAGCACGAGCGGGAACACCTACAATGAGCAGTTCTTC.

This clone has just a few counts. The rearrangement links TRBV10-3 to TRBJ1-2; no reliable D call. This CDR3 has 13 residues. Germline V CDR1 and CDR2: ENHRY, SYGVKD. Deletions cut 3 bases from V and 3 bases from J, with 8 bases between. The CDR3 DNA is TGTGCCATCAGTGATTACGGGGACTATGGCTACACCTTC. Residues: CAISDYGDYGYTF.

A single count supports this clone. CDR3 loop: CASSLGAGGTYEQYF. The CDR3 bases are TGTGCCAGCAGTCTGGGGGCGGGAGGAACCTACGAGCAGTACTTC. The genes are TRBV6-1 and TRBJ2-7; 8 bases align to TRBD2. CDR1 is MNHNS, CDR2 SASEGT, per germline. CDR3 length: 15 amino acids. The ends lost 5 bases at V and 2 bases at J; junction bases unmatched: 8.

J is TRBJ2-3 and V is TRBV15; 7 bases agree with TRBD1. There are 17 residues in the CDR3. Germline lookup yields CDR1 LNHNV and CDR2 YYDKDF (reference sequence). V was clipped by 1 base and J by 2 bases; unmatched bases: 9. Here the CDR3 DNA reads TGTGCCACCAGCAGAGGATACCAAGACAGGGCCACAGATACGCAGTATTTT. It translates to CATSRGYQDRATDTQYF.